The 20 T cell receptor beta chains reported below all come from one sample, sequenced in a study of cytotoxic CD8 clonotypes in ibrutinib-treated CLL. Method: immunoSEQ multiplex PCR; TCRdb's copy keeps in-frame clones and lacks some. The table lists tens of thousands of clones, 85% to 90% of them singletons. The starting material was PBMCs, obtained before ibrutinib treatment. The origin of the receptors is a human donor with chronic lymphocytic leukemia.

The V gene is TRBV2, the J gene TRBJ1-4, with 8 positions matching TRBD1. Looked up from germline, CDR1 is SNHLY and CDR2 is FYNNEI. CDR3 length: 16 amino acids. J was trimmed by 0 bases and V by 4 bases; bases with no gene match: 4. CDR3 loop: CASSGQGFATNEKLFF. The DNA for the CDR3 is TGTGCCAGCAGTGGACAGGGGTTTGCAACTAATGAAAAACTGTTTTTT.

The chain employs TRBV19 and TRBJ1-5, with 8 bases identical to TRBD1. Per the germline V gene, CDR1 is LNHDA and CDR2 is SQIVND (reference sequence). The ends lost 5 bases at V and 4 bases at J; junction bases unmatched: 10. CDR3 size: 16 residues. The DNA for the CDR3 is TGTGCCAGTAGTCGGACAGGGATCCGTCGTAATCAGCCCCAGCATTTT. Its protein is CASSRTGIRRNQPQHF.

This rearrangement joins TRBV19 to TRBJ2-1; 10 bases align to TRBD2. The J segment lost 2 bases and the V segment lost 5 bases, leaving 3 bases of the junction unmatched. CDR1 is LNHDA, CDR2 SQIVND, per germline (reference sequence). The CDR3 contains 15 residues. The CDR3 DNA reads TGTGCCAGTAGTCCTAGCGGGAGCCCCTACAATGAGCAGTTCTTC. This encodes CASSPSGSPYNEQFF.

This clone has only one observation. V is TRBV7-2 and J is TRBJ1-1; TRBD1 might be the D (5 bases). CDR3 length: 13 residues. Trimming cost V 6 bases and J 0 bases, with 8 bases left between them. The germline gives CDR1 SGHTA, CDR2 FQGNSA. The DNA for the CDR3 is TGTGCCAGCAGAGGAGGGGTGAACACTGAAGCTTTCTTT. This encodes CASRGGVNTEAFF.

The chain employs TRBV28 and TRBJ2-1, with a tentative D call TRBD2 (6 bases). Per germline, CDR1 MDHEN and CDR2 SYDVKM. V lost 3 bases, J lost 4 bases, and 7 bases lay in between. CDR3 size: 13 residues. The CDR3 nucleotides are TGTGCCAGCAGTTTTGGGGGGTACAATGAGCAGTTCTTC. Translated: CASSFGGYNEQFF.

This clone appeared a few times. The chain couples TRBV6-5 to TRBJ2-7; TRBD2 aligns across 9 bases. The V gene end was trimmed by 0 bases and the J gene end by 4 bases; junction bases not matched to a gene: 4. The CDR3 has 15 amino acids. The germline gives CDR1 MNHEY, CDR2 SVGAGI. Here the CDR3 DNA reads TGTGCCAGCAGTTACTCTAGCGGGAGTTCATACGAGCAGTACTTC. Translation gives CASSYSSGSSYEQYF.

The gene calls are TRBV28 and TRBJ2-3; 9 bases line up with TRBD2. The V and J ends lost 3 bases and 0 bases, in that order; junction bases with no gene match: 16. Per the germline V gene, CDR1 is MDHEN and CDR2 is SYDVKM. This CDR3 has 20 residues. The CDR3 is CASSLTPQGWLAGSTDTQYF. DNA for the CDR3: TGTGCCAGCAGTTTGACACCGCAGGGATGGCTAGCGGGAAGCACAGATACGCAGTATTTT.

V and J are TRBV28 and TRBJ1-1; 8 bases are a match to TRBD1. In germline, CDR1 is MDHEN, CDR2 SYDVKM. V was pared by 4 bases and J by 4 bases, with 5 bases of the junction left unmatched. The CDR3 covers 14 residues. DNA of the CDR3: TGTGCCAGCAGTTGGCAGGGGGCCACCACTGAAGCTTTCTTT. It codes for CASSWQGATTEAFF.

The chain employs TRBV7-9 and TRBJ1-1; the D gene is possibly TRBD1 (5 bases). Germline lookup yields CDR1 SEHNR and CDR2 FQNEAQ (reference sequence). V was shortened by 11 bases and J by 0 bases, with 7 bases between the two germline ends. This CDR3 spans 11 amino acids. The CDR3 loop is CAGTVNTEAFF. The CDR3 DNA reads TGTGCCGGGACGGTGAACACTGAAGCTTTCTTT.

The chain uses TRBV5-4 and TRBJ1-2, with 8 bases aligning to TRBD1. V trimming: 3 bases; J trimming: 6 bases; junction bases outside the gene matches: 16. The CDR3 has 17 residues. Germline-derived CDR1 and CDR2 are SGHNT and YYREEE (reference sequence). The CDR3 DNA reads TGTGCCAGCAGCTCGTTAAGGGGACAATCAGGGGGCAATGGCTACACCTTC. Amino acids: CASSSLRGQSGGNGYTF. Filled out from reference TRBV5-4 and TRBJ1-2, the complete variable domain reads ETGVTQSPTHLIKTRGQQVTLRCSSQSGHNTVSWYQQALGQGPQFIFQYYREEENGRGNFPPRFSGLQFPNYSSELNVNALELDDSALYLCASSSLRGQSGGNGYTFGSGTRLTVV.

The V gene is TRBV7-6, the J gene TRBJ2-1; possible D gene TRBD2, 6 bases. Trimming cost V 6 bases and J 2 bases, with 14 bases left between them. Germline lookup yields CDR1 SGHVS and CDR2 FNYEAQ. CDR3 size: 15 residues. In DNA form, the CDR3 reads TGTGCCAGCAGTTATAGCGGAAATGCCTACAATGAGCAGTTCTTC. As protein: CASSYSGNAYNEQFF.

The chain recombines TRBV7-9 with TRBJ1-2; TRBD1 matches 11 bases. Trimming removed 2 bases from V and 8 bases from J; junction bases left unmatched: 13. This CDR3 spans 17 amino acids. Germline loops: CDR1 SEHNR, CDR2 FQNEAQ (reference sequence). The CDR3 protein is CASSLWTGGPLLRGYTF. CDR3 nucleotide sequence: TGTGCCAGCAGCTTATGGACAGGGGGCCCCCTTTTGCGAGGCTACACCTTC.

The chain couples TRBV5-4 to TRBJ2-1, with 9 bases that match TRBD2. Germline V lookup: CDR1 SGHNT, CDR2 YYREEE (reference sequence). V shed 4 bases and J 6 bases; nucleotides not matched to a gene: 14. The CDR3 is 17 amino acids. As DNA, the CDR3 is TGTGCCAGCAGCAGGGAAAAAGGGACTAGCAATCTCAATGAGCAGTTCTTC. Translating gives CASSREKGTSNLNEQFF.

This clone was seen more than once but under ten times. The rearrangement links TRBV28 to TRBJ1-5, with D unresolved. Germline loops: CDR1 MDHEN, CDR2 SYDVKM. This CDR3 contains 14 residues. The V end lost 7 bases, the J end lost 6 bases, and 16 bases lay between the germline ends. The CDR3, as DNA: TGTGCCAGCAACAGTGAGAGATACAGTCAGCCCCAGCATTTT. This gives the protein CASNSERYSQPQHF.

The rearrangement links TRBV7-2 to TRBJ2-3; D unresolved. Germline V gives CDR1 SGHTA, CDR2 FQGNSA. The V end lost 5 bases, the J end lost 2 bases, and 11 bases lay between the germline ends. The CDR3 totals 14 residues. CDR3 DNA sequence: TGTGCCAGCAGCCAGCTAGTATCCACAGATACGCAGTATTTT. It yields the protein CASSQLVSTDTQYF.

This chain uses TRBV14 with TRBJ2-7; D may be TRBD1 (7 bases). This CDR3 region has 15 residues. Germline CDR1 reads SGHDN; CDR2 reads FVKESK. Between the trimmed V and J ends, which lost 0 bases and 6 bases, there was a span of 15 bases. CDR3 sequence (DNA): TGTGCCAGCAGCCAAGATCCGCGACAGGGAGGCGAGCAGTACTTC. Its protein is CASSQDPRQGGEQYF.

V and J are TRBV6-5 and TRBJ2-5, with 7 bases fitting TRBD1. The CDR3 length is 15 residues. CDR1 and CDR2 from the germline V gene are MNHEY and SVGAGI. With V trimmed by 4 bases and J by 5 bases, 10 bases remained unmatched. The CDR3 nucleotides are TGTGCCAGCAGTTCCCTTCGGACAGGCGCGGAGACCCAGTACTTC. Protein sequence: CASSSLRTGAETQYF.

The chain has TRBV7-9 and TRBJ2-3; D gene unclear. V was trimmed by 4 bases and J by 8 bases, leaving 7 bases between them. The CDR3 runs 11 residues. Germline V gene data show CDR1 as SEHNR and CDR2 as FQNEAQ (reference sequence). The CDR3 nucleotides are TGTGCCAGCAGCTCAGCCCGTACGCAGTATTTT. It is translated as CASSSARTQYF.

This clone was seen just once. V gene TRBV19 combines with J gene TRBJ1-5; the match to TRBD1 covers 9 bases. Germline loops: CDR1 LNHDA, CDR2 SQIVND (reference sequence). The V segment lost 4 bases and the J segment 5 bases; nucleotides outside the gene matches: 0. This CDR3 has 13 residues. The CDR3: CASSRTGDQPQHF. In nucleotides, the CDR3 is TGTGCCAGTAGTAGGACAGGGGATCAGCCCCAGCATTTT. Full variable domain (remainder filled in from reference TRBV19 and TRBJ1-5): DGGITQSPKYLFRKEGQNVTLSCEQNLNHDAMYWYRQDPGQGLRLIYYSQIVNDFQKGDIAEGYSVSREKKESFPLTVTSAQKNPTAFYLCASSRTGDQPQHFGDGTRLSIL.

This chain joins TRBV15 and TRBJ2-1; D is possibly TRBD2 (6 bases). Trimming cost V 3 bases and J 0 bases, with 9 bases left between them. CDR3 length equals 15 residues. The germline CDR1 and CDR2 sequences are LNHNV and YYDKDF (reference sequence). The CDR3 region is CATSRPGVSYNEQFF. CDR3 bases: TGTGCCACCAGCAGGCCGGGAGTCTCCTACAATGAGCAGTTCTTC.